This T cell receptor (beta chain) appears in the sequencing data of a study of vaccination and CD4 T cells after COVID-19. Broader study findings: A nonsignificant median increase from around 20 to 38 SARS-CoV-2-reactive clonotypes was observed.

Specified treatment: roughly ten-day PBMC culture with coronavirus spike peptide pools or control peptides (ViraFEST assay). Germline V gene lookup returns CDR1 SGHAT and CDR2 FQNNGV. The V end was cut by 4 bases, the J end by 9 bases, with 10 bases between. This CDR3 contains 12 residues. Comments on this clonotype: Its antigen is still unknown.

The Oncomine TCR Beta short-read assay was applied to DNA of cultured CD4+ T cells. TCRdb re-called the PCR reads through MiXCR, storing one row per CDR3 protein. The repertoire has around 13,000 distinct CDR3 sequences, roughly half of them found once; the top ten carry around 15%. What was sequenced was CD4+ T cells from blood, cultured in vitro. The chain recombines TRBV11-2 with TRBJ2-1; D may correspond to TRBD1 or TRBD2 (5 bases each). This TCR was recovered from a human donor who had recovered from COVID-19. CDR3 nucleotides: TGTGCCAGCAGCTCCGTTGGGGGTGAGCAGTTCTTC. Translating it yields CASSSVGGEQFF.